This TCR beta chain was identified during a study of T cell changes during pregnancy in multiple sclerosis. CDR3 length: 16 amino acids. The V gene end was trimmed by 3 bases and the J gene end by 1 base; junction bases not matched to a gene: 7. Germline-derived CDR1 and CDR2 are MNHNS and SASEGT. Profiled with immunoSEQ multiplex PCR; TCRdb holds only in-frame clones, not every one. The sample carries roughly 87,000 clones, approximately 92% recorded once. This chain joins TRBV6-1 and TRBJ1-1; 8 bases match TRBD1. The clonotype comes from a female donor in good health, enrolled as a control in a pregnancy study. Sequenced here: peripheral blood, sampled in the third trimester of pregnancy. The CDR3, as DNA: TGTGCCAGCAGTGACACCCCCGGACAGGGGAACACTGAAGCTTTCTTT. Its translation: CASSDTPGQGNTEAFF.